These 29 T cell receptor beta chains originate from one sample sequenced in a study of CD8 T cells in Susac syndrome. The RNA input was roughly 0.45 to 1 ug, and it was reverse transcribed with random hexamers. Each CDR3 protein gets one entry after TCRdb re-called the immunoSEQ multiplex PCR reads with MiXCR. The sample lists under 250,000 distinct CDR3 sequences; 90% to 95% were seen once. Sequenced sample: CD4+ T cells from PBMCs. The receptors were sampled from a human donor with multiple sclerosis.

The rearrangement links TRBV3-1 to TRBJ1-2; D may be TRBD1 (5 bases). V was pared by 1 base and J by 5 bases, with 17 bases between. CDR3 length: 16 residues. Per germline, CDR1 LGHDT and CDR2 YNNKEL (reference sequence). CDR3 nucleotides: TGTGCCAGCAGCCAAGTTCTCTCACAGGACAAGTATGGCTACACCTTC. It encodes CASSQVLSQDKYGYTF.

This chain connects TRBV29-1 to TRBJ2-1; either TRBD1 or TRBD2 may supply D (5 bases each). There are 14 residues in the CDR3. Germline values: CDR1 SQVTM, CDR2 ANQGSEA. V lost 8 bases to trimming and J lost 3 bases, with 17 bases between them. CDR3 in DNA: TGCAGCACCTCGGGACGAGCCATCTACAATGAGCAGTTCTTC. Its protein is CSTSGRAIYNEQFF.

The CDR3, as DNA: TGTGCCAGCAGTTTAGGGGCCCCGAACACCGGGGAGCTGTTTTTT. Residues: CASSLGAPNTGELFF. This sequence joins TRBV27 and TRBJ2-2; tentatively, D is TRBD1 (5 bases). Germline CDR1 and CDR2: MNHEY and SMNVEV (reference sequence). V lost 2 bases, J lost 0 bases, and 7 bases lay in between. There are 15 residues in the CDR3.

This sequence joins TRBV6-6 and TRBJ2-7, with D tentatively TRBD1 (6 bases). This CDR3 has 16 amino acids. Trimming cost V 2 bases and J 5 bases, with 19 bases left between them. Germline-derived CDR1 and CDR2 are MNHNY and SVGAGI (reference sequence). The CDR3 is CASSYLGPTGLHEQYF. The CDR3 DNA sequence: TGTGCCAGCAGTTACCTCGGCCCCACAGGGCTGCACGAGCAGTACTTC.

DNA for the CDR3: TGTGCCAGCAGACCGGGACAGGGAAGAACTGGGGCCAACGTCCTGACTTTC. Translating gives CASRPGQGRTGANVLTF. This rearrangement joins TRBV2 to TRBJ2-6; 9 bases map to TRBD1. The V gene end was trimmed by 6 bases and the J gene end by 2 bases; junction bases not matched to a gene: 8. This CDR3 has 17 amino acids. Germline V gene lookup returns CDR1 SNHLY and CDR2 FYNNEI.

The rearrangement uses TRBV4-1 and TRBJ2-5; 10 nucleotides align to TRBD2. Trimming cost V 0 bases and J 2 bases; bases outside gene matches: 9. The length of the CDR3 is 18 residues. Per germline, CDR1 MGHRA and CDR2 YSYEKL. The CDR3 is CASSQDLGLADSQETQYF. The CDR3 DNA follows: TGCGCCAGCAGCCAAGATCTTGGACTAGCGGACTCGCAAGAGACCCAGTACTTC.

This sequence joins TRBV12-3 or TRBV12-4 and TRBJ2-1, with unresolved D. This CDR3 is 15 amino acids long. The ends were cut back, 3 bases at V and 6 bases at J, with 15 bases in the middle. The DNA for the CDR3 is TGTGCCAGCAGTTTTGGTGGGCAGGTTGGCAATGAGCAGTTCTTC. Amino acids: CASSFGGQVGNEQFF.

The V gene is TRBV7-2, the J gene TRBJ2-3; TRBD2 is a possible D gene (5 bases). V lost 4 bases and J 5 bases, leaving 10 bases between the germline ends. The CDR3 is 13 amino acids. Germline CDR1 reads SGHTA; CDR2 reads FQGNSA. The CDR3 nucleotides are TGTGCCAGCAGCTCGGACTGGTTAGATACGCAGTATTTT. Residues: CASSSDWLDTQYF.

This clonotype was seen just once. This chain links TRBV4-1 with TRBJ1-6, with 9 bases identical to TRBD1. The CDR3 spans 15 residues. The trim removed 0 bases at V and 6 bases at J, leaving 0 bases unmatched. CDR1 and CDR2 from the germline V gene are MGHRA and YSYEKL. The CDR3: CASSQETGGNSPLHF. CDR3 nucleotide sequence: TGCGCCAGCAGCCAAGAGACAGGGGGTAATTCACCCCTCCACTTT.

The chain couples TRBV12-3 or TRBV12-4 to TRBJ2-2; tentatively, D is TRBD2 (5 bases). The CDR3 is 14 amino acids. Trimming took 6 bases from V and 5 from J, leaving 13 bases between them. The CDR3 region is CASRRHGETGELFF. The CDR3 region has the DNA TGTGCCAGCAGAAGACACGGGGAAACCGGGGAGCTGTTTTTT.

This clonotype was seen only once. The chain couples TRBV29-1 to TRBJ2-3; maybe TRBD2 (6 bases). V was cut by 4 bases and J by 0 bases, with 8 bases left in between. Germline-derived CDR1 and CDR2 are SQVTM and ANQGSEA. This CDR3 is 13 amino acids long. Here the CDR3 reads CSVAGTSTDTQYF. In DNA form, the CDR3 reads TGCAGCGTTGCAGGGACTAGCACAGATACGCAGTATTTT.

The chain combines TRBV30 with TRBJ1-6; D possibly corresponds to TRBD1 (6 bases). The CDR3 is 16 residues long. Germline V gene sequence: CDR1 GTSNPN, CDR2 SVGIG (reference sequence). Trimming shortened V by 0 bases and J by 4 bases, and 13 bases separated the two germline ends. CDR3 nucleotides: TGTGCCTGGAGTGTACGGGGGGCCCGATATAATTCACCCCTCCACTTT. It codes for CAWSVRGARYNSPLHF.

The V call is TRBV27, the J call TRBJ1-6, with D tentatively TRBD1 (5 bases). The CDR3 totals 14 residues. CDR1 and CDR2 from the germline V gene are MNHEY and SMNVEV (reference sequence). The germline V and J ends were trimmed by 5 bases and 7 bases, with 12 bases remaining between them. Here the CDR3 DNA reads TGTGCCAGCAGTCCCGACAGAAAGAATTCACCCCTCCACTTT. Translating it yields CASSPDRKNSPLHF.

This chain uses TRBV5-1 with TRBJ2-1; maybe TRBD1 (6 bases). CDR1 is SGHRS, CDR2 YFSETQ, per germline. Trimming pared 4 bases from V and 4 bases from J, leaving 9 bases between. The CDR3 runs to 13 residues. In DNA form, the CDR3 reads TGCGCCAGCAGCAAGGACAGTTACAATGAGCAGTTCTTC. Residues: CASSKDSYNEQFF.

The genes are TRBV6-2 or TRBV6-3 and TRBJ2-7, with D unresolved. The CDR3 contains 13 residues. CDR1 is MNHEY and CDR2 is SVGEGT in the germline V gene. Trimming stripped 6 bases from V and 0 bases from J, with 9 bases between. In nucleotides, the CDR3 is TGTGCCAGCAGGTCGAGGAGCTCCTACGAGCAGTACTTC. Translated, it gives CASRSRSSYEQYF.

CDR3: CASSADGNQPQHF. CDR3 bases: TGCGCCAGCAGCGCGGACGGCAATCAGCCCCAGCATTTT. V usage is TRBV5-1 and J usage is TRBJ1-5; D not certain. This CDR3 region has 13 residues. Trimming took off 4 bases at V and 2 bases at J, with 7 bases between the two ends. The germline V gene encodes CDR1 SGHRS and CDR2 YFSETQ.

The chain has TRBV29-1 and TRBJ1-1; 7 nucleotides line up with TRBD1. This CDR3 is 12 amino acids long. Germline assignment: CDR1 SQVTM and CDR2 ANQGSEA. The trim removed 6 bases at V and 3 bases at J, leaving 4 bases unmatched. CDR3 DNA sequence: TGCAGCGTCCACACAGGGGACACTGAAGCTTTCTTT. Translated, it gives CSVHTGDTEAFF.

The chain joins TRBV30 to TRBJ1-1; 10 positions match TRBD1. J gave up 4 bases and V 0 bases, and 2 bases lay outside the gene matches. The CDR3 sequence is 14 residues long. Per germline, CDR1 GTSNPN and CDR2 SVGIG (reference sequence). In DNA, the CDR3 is TGTGCCTGGAGTGTAGGGGACAGGGGCACTGAAGCTTTCTTT. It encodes CAWSVGDRGTEAFF.

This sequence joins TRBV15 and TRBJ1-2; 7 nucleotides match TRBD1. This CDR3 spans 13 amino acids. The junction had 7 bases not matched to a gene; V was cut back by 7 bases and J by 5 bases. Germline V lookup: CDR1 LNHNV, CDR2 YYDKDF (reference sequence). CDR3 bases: TGTGCCACCAAGGCCTACAGGGGTTATGGCTACACCTTC. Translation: CATKAYRGYGYTF.

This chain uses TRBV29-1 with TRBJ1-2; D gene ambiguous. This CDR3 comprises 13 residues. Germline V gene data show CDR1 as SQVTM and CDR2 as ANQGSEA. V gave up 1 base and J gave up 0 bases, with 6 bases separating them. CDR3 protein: CSVEGVPNYGYTF. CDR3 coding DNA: TGCAGCGTTGAAGGAGTTCCTAACTATGGCTACACCTTC. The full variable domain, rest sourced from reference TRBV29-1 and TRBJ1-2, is SAVISQKPSRDICQRGTSLTIQCQVDSQVTMMFWYRQQPGQSLTLIATANQGSEATYESGFVIDKFPISRPNLTFSTLTVSNMSPEDSSIYLCSVEGVPNYGYTFGSGTRLTVV.

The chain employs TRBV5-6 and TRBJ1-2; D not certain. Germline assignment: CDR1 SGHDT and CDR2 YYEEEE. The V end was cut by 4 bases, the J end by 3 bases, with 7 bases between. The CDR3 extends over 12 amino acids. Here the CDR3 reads CASSTADYGYTF. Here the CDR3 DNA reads TGTGCCAGCAGCACCGCGGACTATGGCTACACCTTC.

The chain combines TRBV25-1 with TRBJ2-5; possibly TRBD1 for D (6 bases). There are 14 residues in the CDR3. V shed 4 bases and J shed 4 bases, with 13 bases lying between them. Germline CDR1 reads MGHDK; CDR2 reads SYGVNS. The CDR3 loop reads CASSGQQGRETQYF. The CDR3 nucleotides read TGTGCCAGCAGTGGACAACAGGGACGAGAGACCCAGTACTTC.

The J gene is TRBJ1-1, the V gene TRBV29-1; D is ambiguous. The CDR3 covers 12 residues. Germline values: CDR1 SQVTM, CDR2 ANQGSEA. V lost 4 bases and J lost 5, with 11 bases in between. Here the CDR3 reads CSVGGPWTEAFF. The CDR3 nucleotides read TGCAGCGTTGGAGGTCCTTGGACTGAAGCTTTCTTT.

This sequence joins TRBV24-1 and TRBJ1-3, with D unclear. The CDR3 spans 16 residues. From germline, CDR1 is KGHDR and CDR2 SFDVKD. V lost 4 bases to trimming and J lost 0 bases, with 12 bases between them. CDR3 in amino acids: CATSDLGPNSGNTIYF. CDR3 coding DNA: TGTGCCACCAGTGACCTTGGACCGAACTCTGGAAACACCATATATTTT.

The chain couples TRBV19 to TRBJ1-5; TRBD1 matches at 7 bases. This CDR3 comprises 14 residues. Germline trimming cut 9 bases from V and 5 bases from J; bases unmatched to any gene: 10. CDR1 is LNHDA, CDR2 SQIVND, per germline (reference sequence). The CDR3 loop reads CASSTGYGDQPQHF. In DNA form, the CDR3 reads TGTGCCAGCTCGACAGGGTACGGAGATCAGCCCCAGCATTTT.

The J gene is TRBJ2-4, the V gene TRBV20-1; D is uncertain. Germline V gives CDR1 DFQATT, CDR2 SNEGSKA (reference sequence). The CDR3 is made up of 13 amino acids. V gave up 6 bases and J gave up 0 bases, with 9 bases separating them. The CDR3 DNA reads TGCAGTGCCCCGGACCTAGCCAAAAACATTCAGTACTTC. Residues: CSAPDLAKNIQYF.

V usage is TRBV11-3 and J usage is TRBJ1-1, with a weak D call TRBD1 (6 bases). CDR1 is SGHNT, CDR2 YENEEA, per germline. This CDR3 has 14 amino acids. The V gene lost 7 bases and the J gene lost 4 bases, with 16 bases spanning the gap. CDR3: CASTDQGQGTEAFF. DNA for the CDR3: TGTGCCAGCACCGATCAGGGGCAAGGCACTGAAGCTTTCTTT.

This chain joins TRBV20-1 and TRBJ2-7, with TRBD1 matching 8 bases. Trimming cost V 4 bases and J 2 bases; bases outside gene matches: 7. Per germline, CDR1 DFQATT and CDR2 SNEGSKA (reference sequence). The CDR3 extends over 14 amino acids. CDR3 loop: CSATDREWAYEQYF. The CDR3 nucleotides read TGCAGTGCTACGGACAGGGAATGGGCCTACGAGCAGTACTTC.

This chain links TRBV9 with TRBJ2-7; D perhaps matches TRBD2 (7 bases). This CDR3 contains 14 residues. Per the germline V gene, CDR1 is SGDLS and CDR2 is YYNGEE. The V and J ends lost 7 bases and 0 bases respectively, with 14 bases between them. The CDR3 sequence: CASGRGGASYEQYF. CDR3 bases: TGTGCCAGCGGTAGGGGGGGCGCCTCCTACGAGCAGTACTTC. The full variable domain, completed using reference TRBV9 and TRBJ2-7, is DSGVTQTPKHLITATGQRVTLRCSPRSGDLSVYWYQQSLDQGLQFLIQYYNGEERAKGNILERFSAQQFPDLHSELNLSSLELGDSALYFCASGRGGASYEQYFGPGTRLTVT.